Below, 6 T cell receptor beta chains from the same sample are listed, as sequenced in a study of blood T cell repertoires in COVID-19. Data came from immunoSEQ multiplex PCR; TCRdb stores just in-frame clones and leaves some out. The sample gives about 200,000 clones, over 85% of which show up once; roughly 4% is in the top ten. The source material was PBMCs or T cells enriched from blood (not recorded which). The receptors shown here come from a woman aged 25 to 39 with acute COVID-19.

This chain connects TRBV28 to TRBJ1-4; perhaps TRBD1 as D (5 bases). CDR3 length: 15 residues. The germline V and J ends were trimmed by 1 base and 8 bases, with 14 bases remaining between them. The V gene's germline CDR1 is MDHEN and CDR2 SYDVKM. The CDR3 loop reads CASSLLPGKGEKLFF. In nucleotides, the CDR3 is TGTGCCAGCAGTTTATTGCCAGGGAAAGGCGAAAAACTGTTTTTT.

The chain joins TRBV7-9 to TRBJ1-1, with a possible D match to TRBD1 (5 bases). Germline loops: CDR1 SEHNR, CDR2 FQNEAQ (reference sequence). V dropped 11 bases and J dropped 5 bases, with 18 bases sitting between them. The CDR3 totals 13 residues. The CDR3 sequence: CACTRTLETEAFF. For the CDR3, the DNA is TGTGCCTGCACACGGACATTAGAGACTGAAGCTTTCTTT.

The chain employs TRBV3-1 (or the pseudogene TRBV3-2) and TRBJ1-1; D is ambiguous. Trimming took 1 base from V and 3 from J, leaving 6 bases between them. CDR3 length: 13 amino acids. Germline values: CDR1 LGHDT, CDR2 YNNKEL (reference sequence). In nucleotides, the CDR3 is TGTGCCAGCAGCCAAGTCCGAGACACTGAAGCTTTCTTT. Translating gives CASSQVRDTEAFF.

CDR3 sequence: CASSLGAVANYGYTF. In DNA, the CDR3 is TGTGCCAGCAGCTTAGGGGCAGTAGCTAACTATGGCTACACCTTC. The chain has TRBV7-2 and TRBJ1-2; D gene unclear. Trimming stripped 1 base from V and 0 bases from J, with 9 bases between. CDR1 and CDR2 (germline): SGHTA, FQGNSA. The CDR3 has 15 residues. Combining the CDR3 with reference TRBV7-2 and TRBJ1-2 gives the whole variable domain GAGVSQSPSNKVTEKGKDVELRCDPISGHTALYWYRQSLGQGLEFLIYFQGNSAPDKSGLPSDRFSAERTGGSVSTLTIQRTQQEDSAVYLCASSLGAVANYGYTFGSGTRLTVV.

V gene TRBV2 combines with J gene TRBJ2-7, with D perhaps matching TRBD2 (6 bases). With 11 bases removed from V and 12 bases from J, the gap between germline ends came to 26 bases. The CDR3 is made up of 13 amino acids. Per the germline V gene, CDR1 is SNHLY and CDR2 is FYNNEI. The CDR3 spells CARNEDTGTELYF. CDR3 nucleotide sequence: TGTGCCCGGAACGAGGATACCGGGACTGAACTGTACTTC.

V usage is TRBV18 and J usage is TRBJ2-4, with 9 bases lining up with TRBD1. This CDR3 spans 14 amino acids. V dropped 2 bases and J dropped 10; count of bases not matched to a gene: 6. The germline gives CDR1 KGHSH, CDR2 LQKENI. The CDR3 bases are TGTGCCAGCTCACCAGGGGACAGGGTTCGTATTCAGTACTTC. Its translation is CASSPGDRVRIQYF.